This TCR beta chain was captured in a study of vaccination and CD4 T cells after COVID-19. Treatment described: approximately 9-day PBMC culture with coronavirus spike peptide pools or control peptides (ViraFEST assay). Oncomine TCR Beta short-read sequencing was applied to DNA from cultured CD4+ T cells. TCRdb re-derived calls from the PCR reads in MiXCR, one entry per CDR3 protein. The data contain some 10,000 distinct CDR3 sequences, approximately 60% of them singletons. This clonotype was seen more than once but under ten times. Its specificity is not known. Study conclusions and caveats: Clonotypes reactive to SARS-CoV-2 had a median that went up from about 20 to 38, but not significantly.

Germline values: CDR1 MNHEY, CDR2 SVGAGI. The CDR3 has 15 amino acids. V was trimmed by 0 bases and J by 8 bases, leaving 16 bases between them. Sequencing was performed on CD4+ T cells from blood, cultured in vitro. The sequence was obtained from a human donor who had recovered from COVID-19. The V and J genes are TRBV6-5 and TRBJ1-2; D is possibly TRBD1 (5 bases). CDR3 nucleotides: TGTGCCAGCAGTTACTCCGGCAGGGCCACTTGGGGCTACACCTTC. Translated: CASSYSGRATWGYTF.